This T cell receptor (beta chain) originates from a study of blood T cell repertoires in COVID-19 (dated by TCRdb to 2018 to 2020). For the wider study: Collaborator samples came from the United States, Italy and Spain and covered acute and convalescent phases of COVID-19. The dataset comprised deeply sampled blood TCRbeta repertoires from subjects exposed to, actively infected with, or recovered from COVID-19. The sample metadata nearly always contained a de-identified subject ID, COVID-19 status, age in years and sex. The repertoires were released in a freely available public database meant as a resource for research on the immune response to SARS-CoV-2. The material from the prospective study consisted of cDNA or gDNA derived from T cells, B-cell-depleted T cells, or PBMCs. The samples were drawn from two sources: the first 160 participants of the ongoing ImmuneRACE study, and about 1,300 subjects contributed by 6 global collaborators. HLA class I and class II types, where available, came from metadata supplied by the sample provider rather than from assay-based typing. Points the paper makes about the study in general: The amount of clinical and demographic metadata varied by source and participant and was provided uncurated.

CDR1 GTSNPN and CDR2 SVGIG were looked up in the germline V gene (reference sequence). From the cysteine through the phenylalanine, the CDR3 covers 13 amino acids. Left in the record is the CDR3 DNA by itself, 39 bases read in frame from the first base. At the junction V is shortened by 0 bases and J by 4 bases, with 9 bases in between. To note about this clone: Its antigen has not been determined. No much larger clone is present one base from it, and per-base qualities are unavailable.

Enrolling through a virtual design, the prospective study's participants ranged in age from roughly 18 to 90 years and lived across roughly 24 United States geographic areas. In the prospective study, participants were assigned to cohorts based on the clinical history participants reported in a screening survey and a study questionnaire. Each participant in the prospective study had whole blood, serum and a nasopharyngeal or oropharyngeal swab collected by mobile phlebotomists. Prospective study participants could optionally give additional blood draws and questionnaires over an approximately 2-month period. Before DNA extraction, prospective study blood samples were shipped either frozen or at room temperature. TCRbeta CDR3 regions were amplified from genomic DNA using the immunoSEQ Assay, a bias-controlled multiplex PCR. As for the authors' bioinformatics: Nucleated cell counts per sample were estimated from amplification of reference gene primers within the assay. To quantify the absolute abundance of each unique TCRbeta CDR3 rearrangement, sequence reads were collapsed and filtered. For each sample, productive Simpson clonality was calculated as the square root of Simpson's diversity index over productive rearrangements. TCRdb retrieved this table from immuneACCESS and kept in-frame rearrangements only. Not all clones are present; in checked studies, unresolved V genes account for under half, and no reason is known for the remainder. The DNA was the basis for D and trimming; V, J and clone size are from that table. Here the sample has 160,000 or so clones; over 70% occur a single time. Around 5.3% of the sample lies in the top ten.

The sequence links TRBV30 to TRBJ1-2; TRBD1 is a weak D gene call, 6 bases matching. Sequenced material: PBMCs or T cells enriched from blood (not recorded which). The clonotype comes from a woman aged 40 to 55 with acute COVID-19. At the DNA level, the sequence is TGTGCCTGGAGTGTAGGGGGTAGCTATGGCTACACCTTC. The encoded protein is CAWSVGGSYGYTF.